The 22 T cell receptor beta chains reported below all come from one sample, sequenced in a study of cytomegalovirus exposure and HLA in healthy donors. Vbeta (60) and Jbeta (13) primers were used in the PCR. Repertoires were generated with immunoSEQ multiplex PCR, while TCRdb's copy carries only in-frame clones and drops some. The table shows about 180,000 clones, with 79% occurring only once. Material for sequencing was PBMCs. Every receptor here comes from a woman aged 40 to 50 in good health and CMV-seronegative.

The chain combines TRBV11-3 with TRBJ1-2, with a weak D call TRBD1 (6 bases). Germline V gene lookup returns CDR1 SGHNT and CDR2 YENEEA. This CDR3 region has 16 residues. Trimming pared 5 bases from V and 2 bases from J, leaving 18 bases between. CDR3 DNA: TGTGCCAGCAGCCACAGGGATCCGGATTCAAACTATGGCTACACCTTC. This codes for CASSHRDPDSNYGYTF.

The rearrangement uses TRBV19 and TRBJ2-2; D is uncertain. There are 13 residues in the CDR3. The germline CDR1 and CDR2 sequences are LNHDA and SQIVND (reference sequence). With 5 bases removed from V and 8 bases from J, the gap between germline ends came to 12 bases. For the CDR3, the DNA is TGTGCCAGTAGTCGACTCGGGTCGGGGGAGCTGTTTTTT. This translates into CASSRLGSGELFF. The full variable domain, in which reference TRBV19 and TRBJ2-2 provide the parts outside the CDR3, is DGGITQSPKYLFRKEGQNVTLSCEQNLNHDAMYWYRQDPGQGLRLIYYSQIVNDFQKGDIAEGYSVSREKKESFPLTVTSAQKNPTAFYLCASSRLGSGELFFGEGSRLTVL.

This sequence joins TRBV27 and TRBJ1-2, with D perhaps TRBD1 (6 bases). The CDR3 length is 11 residues. V was shortened by 6 bases and J by 8 bases, with 10 bases between the two germline ends. CDR1 and CDR2 from the germline V gene are MNHEY and SMNVEV (reference sequence). The CDR3 loop reads CASSPGVGYTF. The CDR3, as DNA: TGTGCCAGCAGCCCAGGGGTAGGCTACACCTTC.

A few counts support this clone. This chain uses TRBV6-6 with TRBJ1-4; D is possibly TRBD1 (5 bases). In germline, CDR1 is MNHNY, CDR2 SVGAGI (reference sequence). With 7 bases removed from V and 0 bases from J, the gap between germline ends came to 15 bases. There are 16 residues in the CDR3. Written as DNA, the CDR3 is TGTGCCAGCATTCGGGGGGATTTTGCAACTAATGAAAAACTGTTTTTT. It yields the protein CASIRGDFATNEKLFF.

The chain uses TRBV6-5 and TRBJ1-2; D might be TRBD1 (6 bases). Germline V gives CDR1 MNHEY, CDR2 SVGAGI. The CDR3 loop spans 12 amino acids. Trimming removed 10 bases from V and 2 bases from J, with 11 bases in between. DNA for the CDR3: TGTGCCACCAGGCAGGGGAACTATGGCTACACCTTC. It is translated as CATRQGNYGYTF.

This clone has only one observation. CDR3 region: CASSLDGVLNQPQHF. For the CDR3, the DNA is TGTGCCAGCAGCTTAGACGGGGTCCTCAATCAGCCCCAGCATTTT. This chain connects TRBV11-2 to TRBJ1-5, with D unclear. This CDR3 contains 15 residues. The V and J ends lost 0 bases and 3 bases respectively, with 9 bases between them. Germline CDR1 SGHAT, CDR2 FQNNGV. Combining the CDR3 with reference TRBV11-2 and TRBJ1-5 gives the whole variable domain EAGVAQSPRYKIIEKRQSVAFWCNPISGHATLYWYQQILGQGPKLLIQFQNNGVVDDSQLPKDRFSAERLKGVDSTLKIQPAKLEDSAVYLCASSLDGVLNQPQHFGDGTRLSIL.

Remarks on this clone: Germline and junction disagree at one end, which may indicate a read error. The chain combines TRBV5-5 with TRBJ2-7, with a possible D match to TRBD2 (5 bases). Germline V lookup: CDR1 SGHKS, CDR2 YYEKEE (reference sequence). The CDR3 is 15 residues long. The CDR3 DNA sequence: TGTGCCAGCAGCTTGACGGTGGCGGGCCGATCGAGGTGGGACTTC. This translates into CASSLTVAGRSRWDF.

The rearrangement uses TRBV19 and TRBJ2-5; TRBD2 is a possible D gene (6 bases). Germline V gene sequence: CDR1 LNHDA, CDR2 SQIVND (reference sequence). Trimming cost V 7 bases and J 5 bases, with 20 bases left between them. The CDR3 covers 15 residues. The CDR3 sequence is CASTPRGTRGETQYF. CDR3 nucleotide sequence: TGTGCCAGTACCCCACGGGGGACCCGGGGGGAGACCCAGTACTTC. Using reference TRBV19 and TRBJ2-5 for the parts outside the CDR3, the full variable domain is DGGITQSPKYLFRKEGQNVTLSCEQNLNHDAMYWYRQDPGQGLRLIYYSQIVNDFQKGDIAEGYSVSREKKESFPLTVTSAQKNPTAFYLCASTPRGTRGETQYFGPGTRLLVL.

V gene TRBV5-4 combines with J gene TRBJ2-1; tentative D call: TRBD1 (6 bases). The V end lost 4 bases, the J end lost 3 bases, and 14 bases lay between the germline ends. The germline gives CDR1 SGHNT, CDR2 YYREEE (reference sequence). The CDR3 sequence is 15 residues long. In DNA form, the CDR3 reads TGTGCCAGCAGCCTCACCGGGACACTCTACAATGAGCAGTTCTTC. This gives the protein CASSLTGTLYNEQFF.

CDR3 bases: TGTGCCAGCAGTTACTCTGACTATACAGATACGCAGTATTTT. Residues: CASSYSDYTDTQYF. The J gene is TRBJ2-3, the V gene TRBV6-5; possibly TRBD2 for D (5 bases). The germline V and J ends were trimmed by 0 bases and 3 bases, with 7 bases remaining between them. This CDR3 is 14 amino acids long. Germline V gene sequence: CDR1 MNHEY, CDR2 SVGAGI.

The chain is built from TRBV6-1 and TRBJ1-2, with D unresolved. The CDR3 consists of 15 residues. Looked up from germline, CDR1 is MNHNS and CDR2 is SASEGT. V lost 1 base and J 4 bases, leaving 13 bases between the germline ends. In DNA, the CDR3 is TGTGCCAGCAGTGAAGTCACGGGGTCCAGCTATGGCTACACCTTC. Its protein is CASSEVTGSSYGYTF.

This clone has just one count. This sample also contains other DNA sequences that code for the same CDR3. The CDR3 here is CASSEQGLNTEAFF. CDR3 DNA sequence: TGTGCCAGCAGTGAACAGGGTTTGAACACTGAAGCTTTCTTT. The chain is built from TRBV6-1 and TRBJ1-1; D possibly corresponds to TRBD1 (5 bases). CDR1 is MNHNS, CDR2 SASEGT, per germline. CDR3 length equals 14 residues. V was clipped by 2 bases and J by 0 bases, with 7 bases between them.

The chain is built from TRBV6-1 and TRBJ1-1, with a possible D match to TRBD1 (6 bases). The germline V gene has CDR1 MNHNS and CDR2 SASEGT. Trimming took 7 bases from V and 6 from J, leaving 15 bases between them. The CDR3 spans 13 residues. The CDR3 loop reads CASKGVVIAEAFF. As DNA, the CDR3 is TGTGCCAGCAAGGGGGTAGTAATCGCTGAAGCTTTCTTT.

The chain links TRBV6-1 to TRBJ1-6; TRBD1 aligns across 7 bases. The CDR3 runs 14 residues. Germline V gene data show CDR1 as MNHNS and CDR2 as SASEGT. After removal of 8 bases from V and 9 bases from J, the junction contained 10 bases not matched to a gene. CDR3 sequence: CASCQYTGVSPLHF. CDR3 DNA: TGTGCCAGCTGTCAGTACACAGGGGTTTCACCCCTCCACTTT.

The chain carries TRBV7-3 and TRBJ2-1, with TRBD2 as a possible D gene (5 bases). Germline CDR1 is SGHTA and CDR2 is FQGTGA. V lost 2 bases and J lost 7, with 12 bases in between. This CDR3 is built from 14 residues. CDR3 sequence: CASSLLREPNEQFF. In nucleotides, the CDR3 is TGTGCCAGCAGCTTACTGAGGGAACCGAATGAGCAGTTCTTC. The entire variable domain, with the rest obtained from reference TRBV7-3 and TRBJ2-1, is as follows: GAGVSQTPSNKVTEKGKYVELRCDPISGHTALYWYRQSLGQGPEFLIYFQGTGAADDSGLPNDRFFAVRPEGSVSTLKIQRTERGDSAVYLCASSLLREPNEQFFGPGTRLTVL.

The chain is built from TRBV19 and TRBJ2-2, with D perhaps TRBD1 (5 bases). CDR1 and CDR2 (germline): LNHDA, SQIVND (reference sequence). This CDR3 spans 14 amino acids. V was clipped by 0 bases and J by 7 bases, with 9 bases between them. The chain's CDR3 is CASSIEGVGGELFF. The CDR3 nucleotides read TGTGCCAGTAGTATAGAAGGGGTCGGCGGGGAGCTGTTTTTT.

The V call is TRBV4-2, the J call TRBJ2-7, with a weak D call TRBD2 (6 bases). Per germline, CDR1 LGHNA and CDR2 YNFKEQ. The CDR3 spans 15 residues. V lost 0 bases and J 0 bases, leaving 9 bases between the germline ends. CDR3 amino acids: CASSQDLGSSYEQYF. In DNA, the CDR3 is TGTGCCAGCAGCCAAGATCTCGGGAGCTCCTACGAGCAGTACTTC.

The V and J genes are TRBV9 and TRBJ2-3; 9 nucleotides match TRBD2. This CDR3 contains 16 residues. The trim removed 3 bases at V and 4 bases at J, leaving 9 bases unmatched. Germline V gives CDR1 SGDLS, CDR2 YYNGEE. This chain's CDR3 is CASSARLAEFSDTQYF. For the CDR3, the DNA is TGTGCCAGCAGCGCCCGACTAGCGGAGTTCTCAGATACGCAGTATTTT.

This chain uses TRBV7-9 with TRBJ1-2; possibly TRBD1 for D (5 bases). V was trimmed by 1 base and J by 8 bases, leaving 8 bases between them. The CDR3 has 12 residues. CDR1 and CDR2 (germline): SEHNR, FQNEAQ (reference sequence). Here the CDR3 reads CASSLGGGGYTF. The CDR3 nucleotides are TGTGCCAGCAGCTTAGGGGGGGGAGGCTACACCTTC.

This clone was counted a few times. The gene calls are TRBV18 and TRBJ2-5; 8 bases map to TRBD1. V trimming: 5 bases; J trimming: 2 bases; junction bases outside the gene matches: 4. The CDR3 spans 14 residues. Germline CDR1 and CDR2: KGHSH and LQKENI. In nucleotides, the CDR3 is TGTGCCAGCTCAGAGACAGGGGCTCAAGAGACCCAGTACTTC. Protein product: CASSETGAQETQYF.

The count of this clone is one. The chain has TRBV9 and TRBJ2-5, with a weak D call TRBD2 (6 bases). The germline CDR1 and CDR2 sequences are SGDLS and YYNGEE. Trimming took 4 bases from V and 5 from J, leaving 15 bases between them. CDR3 length equals 14 residues. The DNA of the CDR3 is TGTGCCAGCAGCTACGGAGGGCCAGAGGAGACCCAGTACTTC. It specifies CASSYGGPEETQYF.

The chain carries TRBV29-1 and TRBJ2-7; perhaps TRBD2 as D (6 bases). CDR3 length: 13 residues. The germline V gene has CDR1 SQVTM and CDR2 ANQGSEA. Trimming shortened V by 7 bases and J by 3 bases, and 16 bases separated the two germline ends. The CDR3 DNA follows: TGCAGCGCCGGAGGGCAGGGAGGCTACGAGCAGTACTTC. Its protein is CSAGGQGGYEQYF.